The clone carrying this T cell receptor beta chain was seen once. The record originates from a study of OX40 agonist ivuxolimab in advanced cancers. The CDR3 has 15 amino acids. Germline CDR1 reads MNHEY; CDR2 reads SVGAGI. With 6 bases removed from V and 7 bases from J, the gap between germline ends came to 16 bases. TCRdb's copy holds only in-frame clones and misses some; the assay was immunoSEQ multiplex PCR. Counted here are some 90,000 clones, roughly 92% occurring once; the ten biggest clones make up around 1.1%. The sequence derives from an adult with an advanced solid tumor such as melanoma, head and neck, liver or kidney cancer. Source: CD4+ or CD8+ T cells sorted from blood, taken in a trial of the OX40 agonist ivuxolimab. The chain uses TRBV6-5 and TRBJ1-6; D gene uncertain. The CDR3 nucleotides read TGTGCCAGCAGCCTAGCGACCTGGAGGAATTCACCCCTCCACTTT. Protein sequence: CASSLATWRNSPLHF.